This T cell receptor (beta chain) emerged from a study of OX40 agonist ivuxolimab in advanced cancers. Looking at the study overall: Subjects had a mean age of about 57 years, with a range of 23 to 79; just over 80% were male.

This clone was found once. Its antigen remains unidentified. The germline V gene has CDR1 SGHDT and CDR2 YYEEEE. This CDR3 has 18 residues. V dropped 3 bases and J dropped 0; count of bases not matched to a gene: 13. Study-level points and caveats: Mean expanded clone counts were higher in CD8+ than CD4+ T cells. Dosing at 0.1 to 3.0 mg/kg was accompanied by clonal expansion of CD4+ and CD8+ blood T cells by week 6.

Autoimmune disease history or systemic immunosuppression excluded patients. TCRdb's table, derived via immunoSEQ multiplex PCR, lists solely in-frame clones and lacks some. The sample lists under 100,000 clones, about four fifths occurring once. The sequences come from CD4+ or CD8+ T cells sorted from blood, collected in a trial of the OX40 agonist ivuxolimab. The clonotype comes from an adult with an advanced solid tumor such as melanoma, head and neck, liver or kidney cancer. The rearrangement joins TRBV5-6 to TRBJ2-7, with 9 bases identical to TRBD1. The CDR3 reads CASSSRGMTGGYSYEQYF. The CDR3 DNA follows: TGTGCCAGCAGCTCCCGGGGAATGACAGGGGGTTACTCCTACGAGCAGTACTTC.